The entry below describes one T cell receptor beta chain. A read error may produce the germline difference seen at one junction end. The sample comes from a study of immune characterization of retroperitoneal liposarcoma. This CDR3 contains 14 residues. Per germline, CDR1 SGHNT and CDR2 YENEEA. MiXCR was run by TCRdb on the PCR reads, yielding one entry per CDR3 protein. The sample has some 2,800 distinct CDR3 sequences; 40% to 50% are singletons. The chain links TRBV11-3 to TRBJ2-2; 7 positions agree with TRBD2. Sample: tumor tissue. This TCR was sampled from a male donor with retroperitoneal liposarcoma. The CDR3 is CASSLETSTGEPFF. The CDR3 coding sequence is TGTGCCAGCAGCTTAGAGACTAGCACCGGGGAGCCGTTTTTT. The full variable domain, in which reference TRBV11-3 and TRBJ2-2 provide the parts outside the CDR3, is EAGVVQSPRYKIIEKKQPVAFWCNPISGHNTLYWYLQNLGQGPELLIRYENEEAVDDSQLPKDRFSAERLKGVDSTLKIQPAELGDSAVYLCASSLETSTGEPFFGEGSRLTVL.